A single sample gave rise to the 27 T cell receptor beta chains below, sequenced in a study of early T cells in non-severe SARS-CoV-2 infection (dated by TCRdb to the early 2020s). Receptor amplification or capture employed 5' RACE. Sequencing relied on a NextSeq 500. TCRdb trimmed public reads at Q25 via fastp, called clones via MiXCR and kept in-frame beta chains. Each entry merges the rows of one CDR3 protein and shows their most common DNA and genes. The sample yields tens of thousands of distinct CDR3 sequences; roughly 12% were counted once. The ten largest clonotypes hold roughly 3.1% of the sample. The sequenced sample was whole blood. Receptors were obtained from an adult who was a healthcare worker with PCR-confirmed SARS-CoV-2 infection or an uninfected control (not recorded which).

This clonotype has more than one count but fewer than ten. This rearrangement joins TRBV2 to TRBJ2-5, with TRBD2 matching over 16 bases. The CDR3 consists of 16 residues. Germline values: CDR1 SNHLY, CDR2 FYNNEI. J gave up 3 bases and V 7 bases, and 5 bases lay outside the gene matches. For the CDR3, the DNA is TGTGCCAGCAAAACGGGACTAGCGGGGGGGGAAGAGACCCAGTACTTC. Its translation: CASKTGLAGGEETQYF.

This chain uses TRBV7-2 with TRBJ2-3; possible D gene TRBD1, 6 bases. Looked up from germline, CDR1 is SGHTA and CDR2 is FQGNSA. CDR3 length: 19 amino acids. Between the trimmed V and J ends, which lost 5 bases and 0 bases, there was a span of 24 bases. The CDR3 spells CASSPLSRQGISSTDTQYF. The CDR3 coding sequence is TGTGCCAGCAGCCCCCTTTCCCGGCAGGGGATCTCTAGCACAGATACGCAGTATTTT.

This clonotype came up a few times. The genes are TRBV6-1 and TRBJ1-2; TRBD1 matches at 8 bases. Losses at the gene ends were 6 bases for V and 5 bases for J; bases not matched to a gene: 5. The CDR3 consists of 13 residues. Germline V gene sequence: CDR1 MNHNS, CDR2 SASEGT. The CDR3 loop reads CASSGDRKYGYTF. The CDR3 nucleotides are TGTGCCAGCAGCGGGGACAGGAAATATGGCTACACCTTC.

This clonotype occurred a few times. This rearrangement joins TRBV12-3 or TRBV12-4 to TRBJ2-7; D gene ambiguous. Trimming stripped 3 bases from V and 2 bases from J, with 5 bases between. CDR3 length: 12 amino acids. CDR3 in amino acids: CASSFWAYEQYF. CDR3 DNA sequence: TGTGCCAGCAGTTTTTGGGCCTACGAGCAGTACTTC.

This clonotype was picked up a small number of times. The rearrangement links TRBV7-3 to TRBJ2-1; D ambiguous. In germline, CDR1 is SGHTA, CDR2 FQGTGA. CDR3 size: 12 residues. V was shortened by 5 bases and J by 9 bases, with 11 bases between the two germline ends. The CDR3 region has the DNA TGTGCCAGCAGCGGACGGAGTAGTGAGCAGTTCTTC. It codes for CASSGRSSEQFF.

This chain links TRBV10-2 with TRBJ2-2; D possibly corresponds to TRBD1 (6 bases). Trimming cost V 6 bases and J 0 bases, with 8 bases left between them. Per the germline V gene, CDR1 is WSHSY and CDR2 is SAAADI. The CDR3 has 14 residues. The CDR3 region is CASRGHPNTGELFF. Written as DNA, the CDR3 is TGCGCCAGCAGGGGACACCCGAACACCGGGGAGCTGTTTTTT.

This clonotype has just a few counts. The V and J genes are TRBV14 and TRBJ1-1; D not certain. The V gene lost 0 bases and the J gene lost 3 bases, with 14 bases spanning the gap. CDR3 length: 16 amino acids. Germline V gene lookup returns CDR1 SGHDN and CDR2 FVKESK. In nucleotides, the CDR3 is TGTGCCAGCAGCCAAGATTTAGGAAGTGGGGACACTGAAGCTTTCTTT. Its protein is CASSQDLGSGDTEAFF.

This clonotype was found many times. The chain carries TRBV9 and TRBJ2-2, with D tentatively TRBD2 (6 bases). Trimming removed 4 bases at V and 5 bases at J, with 18 bases between. This CDR3 contains 16 residues. CDR1 SGDLS and CDR2 YYNGEE come from the germline V gene. The CDR3, as DNA: TGTGCCAGCAGCCCCCGGAGGTCCCGGGGGACCGGGGAGCTGTTTTTT. Its protein product is CASSPRRSRGTGELFF.

This clonotype was seen more than once but under ten times. V usage is TRBV18 and J usage is TRBJ1-4; D is perhaps TRBD1 (6 bases). The V and J ends lost 0 bases and 7 bases respectively, with 15 bases between them. The CDR3 is 16 amino acids. CDR1 is KGHSH, CDR2 LQKENI, per germline. CDR3 in amino acids: CASSPPGNRAGEKLFF. The CDR3 nucleotides are TGTGCCAGCTCACCACCGGGGAACAGGGCGGGTGAAAAACTGTTTTTT.

The sample holds a few counts of this clonotype. At one boundary the junction diverges from the germline segment, which might be a read error. V is TRBV11-2 and J is TRBJ2-7, with 14 bases matching TRBD2. The CDR3 contains 15 residues. CDR1 and CDR2 (germline): SGHAT, FQNNGV. CDR3 in amino acids: CASSLDRTSGRPEEF. The CDR3 coding sequence is TGTGCCAGCAGCTTAGATCGGACTAGCGGGAGGCCCGAGGAGTTC. Full variable domain (missing parts from reference TRBV11-2 and TRBJ2-7): EAGVAQSPRYKIIEKRQSVAFWCNPISGHATLYWYQQILGQGPKLLIQFQNNGVVDDSQLPKDRFSAERLKGVDSTLKIQPAKLEDSAVYLCASSLDRTSGRPEEFGPGTRLTVT.

The rearrangement uses TRBV29-1 and TRBJ2-2; a weak D match, TRBD1 (6 bases). CDR3 length: 13 residues. CDR1 and CDR2 from the germline V gene are SQVTM and ANQGSEA. V lost 4 bases, J lost 2 bases, and 8 bases lay in between. CDR3 loop: CSVGTANTGELFF. In DNA, the CDR3 is TGCAGCGTTGGGACAGCTAACACCGGGGAGCTGTTTTTT.

The gene calls are TRBV7-3 and TRBJ2-2, with TRBD2 identical over 11 bases. The CDR3 covers 16 residues. The germline V gene has CDR1 SGHTA and CDR2 FQGTGA. Unmatched junction bases numbered 6, after V lost 5 bases and J lost 4 bases. This chain's CDR3 is CASSPDSGRVTGELFF. The CDR3 region has the DNA TGTGCCAGCAGCCCGGATAGCGGGAGGGTCACCGGGGAGCTGTTTTTT.

This rearrangement joins TRBV18 to TRBJ2-7, with a possible D match to TRBD1 (5 bases). CDR1 and CDR2 from the germline V gene are KGHSH and LQKENI. V lost 2 bases, J lost 0 bases, and 11 bases lay in between. This CDR3 contains 15 residues. The CDR3 loop reads CASSPDSWNSYEQYF. The CDR3 DNA reads as TGTGCCAGCTCACCAGACAGTTGGAACTCCTACGAGCAGTACTTC. The full variable domain, completed using reference TRBV18 and TRBJ2-7, is NAGVMQNPRHLVRRRGQEARLRCSPMKGHSHVYWYRQLPEEGLKFMVYLQKENIIDESGMPKERFSAEFPKEGPSILRIQQVVRGDSAAYFCASSPDSWNSYEQYFGPGTRLTVT.

This clonotype was observed many times. The J gene is TRBJ1-1, the V gene TRBV4-1, with 10 bases matching TRBD1. Germline CDR1 is MGHRA and CDR2 is YSYEKL. The trim removed 3 bases at V and 8 bases at J, leaving 12 bases unmatched. This CDR3 contains 16 residues. CDR3 amino acids: CASSQAGGQGLLEAFF. The CDR3 DNA follows: TGCGCCAGCAGCCAGGCTGGGGGACAGGGGCTTTTGGAAGCTTTCTTT.

This clonotype was seen many times. The V call is TRBV5-5, the J call TRBJ1-1, with D uncertain. CDR3 length: 14 residues. V gave up 2 bases and J gave up 4 bases, with 12 bases separating them. Germline V gene data show CDR1 as SGHKS and CDR2 as YYEKEE (reference sequence). CDR3 nucleotides: TGTGCCAGCAGCTTCTGGGATACGGGCACTGAAGCTTTCTTT. Residues: CASSFWDTGTEAFF.

Only a few counts were recorded for this clonotype. The genes are TRBV7-3 and TRBJ2-1, with D uncertain. The CDR3 is made up of 11 amino acids. V gave up 2 bases and J gave up 8 bases, with 4 bases separating them. Germline CDR1 SGHTA, CDR2 FQGTGA. CDR3 bases: TGTGCCAGCAGCTTAGCAGATGAGCAGTTCTTC. Translation: CASSLADEQFF.

The CDR3 loop reads CASSLRQTPGYGYTF. CDR3 nucleotides: TGTGCCAGCAGTTTGAGACAGACCCCAGGCTATGGCTACACCTTC. V usage is TRBV28 and J usage is TRBJ1-2; weak D call: TRBD1 (5 bases). The CDR3 is made up of 15 amino acids. The V end was cut by 3 bases, the J end by 4 bases, with 15 bases between. Per germline, CDR1 MDHEN and CDR2 SYDVKM.

This clonotype has just one count. J is TRBJ1-6 and V is TRBV6-5; 9 bases match TRBD1. The CDR3 is made up of 14 amino acids. V gave up 6 bases and J gave up 10 bases; unmatched junction bases: 7. Germline V gene sequence: CDR1 MNHEY, CDR2 SVGAGI. CDR3 amino acids: CASSRGQGGSPLHF. CDR3 nucleotides: TGTGCCAGCAGCCGGGGACAGGGAGGGTCACCCCTCCACTTT.

This clonotype appeared many times. The chain couples TRBV7-2 to TRBJ2-2; D perhaps matches TRBD2 (6 bases). The CDR3 runs to 16 residues. V lost 3 bases to trimming and J lost 5 bases, with 16 bases between them. Germline values: CDR1 SGHTA, CDR2 FQGNSA. CDR3 protein: CASSLSWGGRTGELFF. The CDR3 nucleotides are TGTGCCAGCAGCTTGTCCTGGGGAGGCAGAACCGGGGAGCTGTTTTTT.

This clonotype was counted at least ten times. The rearrangement uses TRBV7-9 and TRBJ1-5; no reliable D call. Germline V gives CDR1 SEHNR, CDR2 FQNEAQ (reference sequence). The CDR3 length is 14 residues. V lost 5 bases to trimming and J lost 6 bases, with 14 bases between them. The CDR3: CASSQGPGFQPQHF. CDR3 nucleotide sequence: TGTGCCAGCAGCCAAGGTCCGGGGTTTCAGCCCCAGCATTTT.

This chain joins TRBV30 and TRBJ2-3; D is tentatively TRBD1 or TRBD2 (5 bases each). Trimming left V 1 base short and J 5 bases short, with 16 bases between. CDR1 and CDR2 (germline): GTSNPN, SVGIG (reference sequence). The CDR3 loop spans 15 amino acids. The CDR3: CAWSGGAGTGDTQYF. CDR3 nucleotide sequence: TGTGCCTGGAGTGGAGGGGCAGGGACGGGAGATACGCAGTATTTT. The full variable domain, its missing parts supplied by reference TRBV30 and TRBJ2-3, is SQTIHQWPATLVQPVGSPLSLECTVEGTSNPNLYWYRQAAGRGLQLLFYSVGIGQISSEVPQNLSASRPQDRQFILSSKKLLLSDSGFYLCAWSGGAGTGDTQYFGPGTRLTVL.

This clonotype occurred a few times. The chain combines TRBV5-1 with TRBJ2-5; 8 bases agree with TRBD1. The CDR3 covers 15 residues. CDR1 and CDR2 (germline): SGHRS, YFSETQ. J lost 3 bases, V lost 6 bases, and 10 bases had no gene match. CDR3 in DNA: TGCGCCAGCACCCGTACCGGGACAGGCGAAGAGACCCAGTACTTC. Amino acids: CASTRTGTGEETQYF.

This clonotype was seen at least ten times. This chain connects TRBV12-3 or TRBV12-4 to TRBJ2-1; D possibly corresponds to TRBD2 (5 bases). The CDR3 length is 16 residues. The germline V and J ends were trimmed by 6 bases and 0 bases, with 15 bases remaining between them. In DNA, the CDR3 is TGTGCCAGCAGACCTATGGACTCGCCCTCCTACAATGAGCAGTTCTTC. Its translation: CASRPMDSPSYNEQFF.

Only a few counts were recorded for this clonotype. V and J are TRBV5-1 and TRBJ2-3; D is ambiguous. Germline V gives CDR1 SGHRS, CDR2 YFSETQ. V was cut by 1 base and J by 0 bases, with 9 bases left in between. This CDR3 region has 15 residues. The CDR3 is CASSLWVGSTDTQYF. CDR3 nucleotides: TGCGCCAGCAGCTTGTGGGTCGGGAGCACAGATACGCAGTATTTT.

This clonotype showed up just a few times. The chain links TRBV6-2 or TRBV6-3 to TRBJ2-1, with 8 bases identical to TRBD2. The CDR3 length is 15 residues. The junction had 10 bases not matched to a gene; V was cut back by 6 bases and J by 6 bases. Germline loops: CDR1 MNHEY, CDR2 SVGEGT. The CDR3: CASSLSGVGGNEQFF. The CDR3, as DNA: TGTGCCAGCAGCCTTAGCGGGGTTGGGGGCAATGAGCAGTTCTTC.

The table lists this clonotype with a few counts. This sequence joins TRBV7-3 and TRBJ2-2, with D tentatively TRBD2 (6 bases). The germline V gene encodes CDR1 SGHTA and CDR2 FQGTGA. V lost 5 bases and J 4 bases, leaving 14 bases between the germline ends. The CDR3 covers 15 residues. This CDR3 is CASSLTPGSTGELFF. The CDR3, as DNA: TGTGCCAGCAGCCTTACCCCCGGGAGCACCGGGGAGCTGTTTTTT.

The chain is built from TRBV27 and TRBJ2-7; D remains ambiguous. CDR3 length equals 11 residues. Germline CDR1 and CDR2: MNHEY and SMNVEV (reference sequence). V dropped 6 bases and J dropped 3 bases, with 6 bases sitting between them. The chain's CDR3 is CASSNYYEQYF. CDR3 DNA sequence: TGTGCCAGCAGCAACTACTACGAGCAGTACTTC.